This TCR beta chain emerged from a study of blood T cell repertoires in COVID-19. Study in general: Sources were T cells, B-cell-depleted T cells, or PBMCs; the material itself was cDNA or gDNA.

As handled by the study authors: Researchers report that nucleated cell counts were estimated from reference gene primer amplification. Sequenced by immunoSEQ multiplex PCR; TCRdb stores in-frame clones only, minus some. The DNA was the basis for D and trimming; V, J and clone size are from that table. The sample lists just under 150,000 clones; about 90% were seen once. The CDR3 runs 14 residues. Trimming cost V 5 bases and J 2 bases; bases outside gene matches: 6. Germline loops: CDR1 SEHNR, CDR2 FQNEAQ (reference sequence). This clonotype was obtained from a man aged 50-59 years who had recovered from COVID-19. The specimen sequenced was peripheral blood. This chain links TRBV7-9 with TRBJ2-7; 7 nucleotides align to TRBD1. The DNA for the CDR3 is TGTGCCAGCAGCCAGGACAGGACCACCTACGAGCAGTACTTC. Protein sequence: CASSQDRTTYEQYF.